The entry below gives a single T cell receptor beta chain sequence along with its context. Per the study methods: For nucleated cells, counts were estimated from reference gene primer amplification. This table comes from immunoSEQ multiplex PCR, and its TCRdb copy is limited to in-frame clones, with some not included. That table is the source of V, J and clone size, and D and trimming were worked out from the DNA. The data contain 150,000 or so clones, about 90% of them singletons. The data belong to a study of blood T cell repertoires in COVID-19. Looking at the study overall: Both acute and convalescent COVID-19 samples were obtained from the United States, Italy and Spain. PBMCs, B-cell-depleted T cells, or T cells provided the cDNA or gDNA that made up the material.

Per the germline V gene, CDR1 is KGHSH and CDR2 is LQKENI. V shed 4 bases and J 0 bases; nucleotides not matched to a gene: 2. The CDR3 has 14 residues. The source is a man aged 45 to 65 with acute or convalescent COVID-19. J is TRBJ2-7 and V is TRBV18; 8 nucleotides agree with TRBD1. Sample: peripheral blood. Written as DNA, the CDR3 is TGTGCCAGCTCACGGGACAGGAGCTCCTACGAGCAGTACTTC. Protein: CASSRDRSSYEQYF.